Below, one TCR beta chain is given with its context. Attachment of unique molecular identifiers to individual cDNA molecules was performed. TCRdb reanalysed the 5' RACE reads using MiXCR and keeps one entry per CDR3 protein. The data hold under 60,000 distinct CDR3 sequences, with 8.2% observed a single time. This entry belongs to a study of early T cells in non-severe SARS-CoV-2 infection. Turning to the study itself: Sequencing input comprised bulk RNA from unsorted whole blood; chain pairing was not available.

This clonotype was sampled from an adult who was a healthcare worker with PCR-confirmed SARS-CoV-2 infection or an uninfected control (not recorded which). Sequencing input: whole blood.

The CDR3: CASSFLQGAGDTQYF. DNA for the CDR3: TGTGCCAGCAGTTTTTTGCAGGGGGCGGGGGATACGCAGTATTTT. The chain carries TRBV28 and TRBJ2-3; 8 bases are a match to TRBD1. In germline, CDR1 is MDHEN, CDR2 SYDVKM. With 3 bases clipped from V and 6 bases from J, the junction kept 8 bases outside the gene matches. The CDR3 extends over 15 amino acids.